The entry below describes one T cell receptor (beta chain). Its antigen remains unidentified. The sample has other DNA sequences that encode this CDR3 too. The CDR3 totals 15 residues. Germline assignment: CDR1 LNHDA and CDR2 SQIVND (reference sequence). The J segment lost 7 bases and the V segment lost 4 bases, leaving 7 bases of the junction unmatched. The data were obtained in a study of OX40 agonist ivuxolimab in advanced cancers. About the study: Hepatocellular carcinoma, melanoma, renal cell or head and neck cancer was diagnosed in the dose-escalation patients. Mean age approximately 66 years, range roughly 20 to 85; around 80% male.

Study-wide results and caveats: Antigen specificity was not determined for the expanded peripheral T cells. Averaging showed that CD8+ T cells had more expanded clones than CD4+ did.

The assay was immunoSEQ multiplex PCR, and TCRdb's table has in-frame clones only and misses some. The sample yields 90,000 to 100,000 clones, around 85% seen once. This chain uses TRBV19 with TRBJ1-5; TRBD1 matches 10 bases. The sequence was collected from an adult with an advanced solid tumor such as melanoma, head and neck, liver or kidney cancer. The starting material was CD4+ or CD8+ T cells sorted from blood, obtained in a trial of the OX40 agonist ivuxolimab. The CDR3 DNA follows: TGTGCCAGTAGTACGACAGGGGGCCCAAACCAGCCCCAGCATTTT. It translates to CASSTTGGPNQPQHF.